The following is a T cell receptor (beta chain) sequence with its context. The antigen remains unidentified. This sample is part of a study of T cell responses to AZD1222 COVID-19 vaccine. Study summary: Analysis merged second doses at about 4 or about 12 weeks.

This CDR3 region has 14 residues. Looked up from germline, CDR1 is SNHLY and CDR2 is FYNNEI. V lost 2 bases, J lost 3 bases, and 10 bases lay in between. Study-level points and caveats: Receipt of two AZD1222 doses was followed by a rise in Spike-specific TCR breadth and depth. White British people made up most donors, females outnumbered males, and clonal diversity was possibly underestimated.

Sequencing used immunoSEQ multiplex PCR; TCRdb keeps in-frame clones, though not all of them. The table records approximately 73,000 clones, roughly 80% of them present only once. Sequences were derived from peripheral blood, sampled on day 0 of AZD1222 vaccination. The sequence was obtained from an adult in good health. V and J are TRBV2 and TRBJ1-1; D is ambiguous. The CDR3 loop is CASSEPGFDTEAFF. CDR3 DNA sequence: TGTGCCAGCAGTGAACCCGGGTTTGACACTGAAGCTTTCTTT. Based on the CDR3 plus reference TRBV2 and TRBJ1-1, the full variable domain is EPEVTQTPSHQVTQMGQEVILRCVPISNHLYFYWYRQILGQKVEFLVSFYNNEISEKSEIFDDQFSVERPDGSNFTLKIRSTKLEDSAMYFCASSEPGFDTEAFFGQGTRLTVV.